This T cell receptor (beta chain) is from a study of vaccination and CD4 T cells after COVID-19. CDR3 size: 13 residues. CDR1 is MGHDK, CDR2 SYGVNS, per germline. The germline V and J ends were trimmed by 4 bases and 2 bases, with 6 bases remaining between them. This clonotype turned up a few times. Its antigen is not known. Cultured CD4+ T-cell DNA underwent Oncomine TCR Beta short-read sequencing. TCRdb redid the calling of the PCR reads with MiXCR, one entry per CDR3 protein. The sample lists 25,000 to 30,000 distinct CDR3 sequences; under 75% were seen once. Treatment specified: roughly ten-day PBMC culture with coronavirus spike peptide pools or control peptides (ViraFEST assay).

The chain uses TRBV25-1 and TRBJ1-5; D remains unclear. The clonotype was recovered from a human donor who received a COVID-19 vaccine. The specimen comprised CD4+ T cells from blood, cultured in vitro, sampled after SARS-CoV-2 vaccination. This CDR3 reads CASSGYGNQPQHF. The CDR3 nucleotides read TGTGCCAGCAGTGGATATGGCAATCAGCCCCAGCATTTT. Using reference TRBV25-1 and TRBJ1-5 for the parts outside the CDR3, the full variable domain is EADIYQTPRYLVIGTGKKITLECSQTMGHDKMYWYQQDPGMELHLIHYSYGVNSTEKGDLSSESTVSRIRTEHFPLTLESARPSHTSQYLCASSGYGNQPQHFGDGTRLSIL.